Sequencing of this T cell receptor (beta chain) was carried out in a study of tumor and adjacent non-tumor tissue in lung cancer. Study as a whole: The cohort had approximately 12 adenocarcinoma, a couple of squamous cell and 1 small cell patients.

About this clonotype itself: No antigen is known for it. A read error may account for a junction end that differs from germline.

No cell sorting was done before RNA was extracted from the tissue. The normal lung tissue was taken more than 3 cm from the tumor edge. Newly diagnosed lung cancer patients had thoracic surgery in China, August–late 2014, without prior chemotherapy. The library came from three nested PCR rounds adapted from ARM-PCR protocols. TCRdb passed the multiplex PCR reads through MiXCR, listing each CDR3 protein once. The sample consists of some 100,000 distinct CDR3 sequences, roughly three fifths of them appearing once. Overall study findings and caveats: Shorter survival was associated with higher TCR diversity in tumors.

This CDR3 comprises 11 residues. CDR1 and CDR2 from the germline V gene are MGHRA and YSYEKL. Sequenced input: distant non-tumor lung tissue. The gene calls are TRBV4-1 and TRBJ1-1, with D perhaps TRBD1 (5 bases). The source is a man aged 60-69 years with non-small cell lung cancer. CDR3 protein: CSGSQGTEVFF. The CDR3 coding sequence is TGCTCCGGCAGCCAAGGGACTGAAGTTTTCTTT.